This T cell receptor (beta chain) is from a study of PD-1 blockade in classical Hodgkin lymphoma. General study points: With respect to the repertoire differences, their causes, possibly disease activity or prior therapy, remain undefined. Newly diagnosed patients were reported to exhibit reduced baseline TCR diversity relative to healthy donors.

Time point in this sample: newly diagnosed, previously untreated cHL patient sample. Comparator PBMCs were from newly diagnosed, untreated classical Hodgkin lymphoma. Clones were read by immunoSEQ multiplex PCR, and TCRdb kept only the in-frame ones, dropping some. The data show 25,000 to 35,000 clones, around 94% seen once. Comment on this clone: The antigen remains undetermined.

The CDR3 has 15 amino acids. Trimming stripped 6 bases from V and 8 bases from J, with 23 bases between. CDR1 is MNHEY and CDR2 is SVGAGI in the germline V gene. The sequenced material came from peripheral blood mononuclear cells (PBMCs). The TCR originated in a human donor with classical Hodgkin lymphoma. This chain links TRBV6-5 with TRBJ2-7, with D maybe TRBD2 (6 bases). The CDR3 loop is CASSALPGLPLKQYF. CDR3 in DNA: TGTGCCAGCAGCGCCCTTCCGGGACTCCCTCTTAAGCAGTACTTC.